These 17 T cell receptor beta chains share one sample of origin, sequenced in a study of T cell responses to AZD1222 COVID-19 vaccine. TCRdb keeps only in-frame clones here, not all; method: immunoSEQ multiplex PCR. This table holds approximately 170,000 clones, around 90% found once. The specimen comprised peripheral blood, sampled on day 0 of AZD1222 vaccination. These receptors were collected from an adult in good health.

This sequence joins TRBV30 and TRBJ2-2; unclear D gene. Germline V gene lookup returns CDR1 GTSNPN and CDR2 SVGIG (reference sequence). CDR3 size: 12 residues. The V and J ends lost 2 bases and 0 bases respectively, with 1 base between them. CDR3 in DNA: TGTGCCTGGAGTACGAACACCGGGGAGCTGTTTTTT. Translating gives CAWSTNTGELFF.

This chain joins TRBV10-3 and TRBJ2-2; D might be TRBD1 (6 bases). Germline lookup yields CDR1 ENHRY and CDR2 SYGVKD. CDR3 length: 14 residues. Deletions cut 0 bases from V and 7 bases from J, with 9 bases between. CDR3 nucleotides: TGTGCCATCAGTGAGTCGAGGGGGATCGGGGAGCTGTTTTTT. Translation gives CAISESRGIGELFF.

V gene TRBV29-1 combines with J gene TRBJ2-5, with 12 bases fitting TRBD1. Per the germline V gene, CDR1 is SQVTM and CDR2 is ANQGSEA. The trim removed 6 bases at V and 9 bases at J, leaving 14 bases unmatched. The CDR3 totals 15 residues. The CDR3: CSVPGTGGPYGPQYF. The CDR3 DNA reads as TGCAGCGTCCCCGGGACAGGGGGCCCCTATGGTCCCCAGTACTTC. Full variable domain (remainder filled in from reference TRBV29-1 and TRBJ2-5): SAVISQKPSRDICQRGTSLTIQCQVDSQVTMMFWYRQQPGQSLTLIATANQGSEATYESGFVIDKFPISRPNLTFSTLTVSNMSPEDSSIYLCSVPGTGGPYGPQYFGPGTRLLVL.

This chain links TRBV5-1 with TRBJ1-4; unclear D gene. The CDR3 is 14 residues long. Germline CDR1 and CDR2: SGHRS and YFSETQ. V was cut by 4 bases and J by 5 bases, with 12 bases left in between. The CDR3 DNA follows: TGCGCCAGCAGCCCCCCCGGCACGAATGAAAAACTGTTTTTT. It is translated as CASSPPGTNEKLFF.

The genes are TRBV7-2 and TRBJ1-2, with 8 bases matching TRBD1. The germline V gene has CDR1 SGHTA and CDR2 FQGNSA. V lost 6 bases and J lost 8; bases outside the gene matches: 8. CDR3 length: 13 residues. CDR3 nucleotide sequence: TGTGCCAGCAGATCAACAGGGGGTGAAGGCTACACCTTC. This encodes CASRSTGGEGYTF.

The V call is TRBV30, the J call TRBJ1-1; D remains ambiguous. With 3 bases removed from V and 3 bases from J, the gap between germline ends came to 8 bases. Germline CDR1 GTSNPN, CDR2 SVGIG (reference sequence). The CDR3 has 12 amino acids. The CDR3 loop is CAWRIYDTEAFF. The CDR3 DNA is TGTGCCTGGAGAATTTACGACACTGAAGCTTTCTTT. The entire variable domain, with the rest obtained from reference TRBV30 and TRBJ1-1, is as follows: SQTIHQWPATLVQPVGSPLSLECTVEGTSNPNLYWYRQAAGRGLQLLFYSVGIGQISSEVPQNLSASRPQDRQFILSSKKLLLSDSGFYLCAWRIYDTEAFFGQGTRLTVV.

This sequence joins TRBV6-4 and TRBJ2-2, with unresolved D. Per the germline V gene, CDR1 is MRHNA and CDR2 is SNTAGT. This CDR3 region has 13 residues. V shed 6 bases and J shed 4 bases, with 9 bases lying between them. CDR3 sequence (DNA): TGTGCCAGCAGCCTAGATTCCACCGGGGAGCTGTTTTTT. Translated: CASSLDSTGELFF.

The rearrangement joins TRBV5-1 to TRBJ2-3; D gene ambiguous. The CDR3 loop spans 15 amino acids. V was trimmed by 0 bases and J by 2 bases, leaving 10 bases between them. Looked up from germline, CDR1 is SGHRS and CDR2 is YFSETQ. The CDR3 here is CASSLGAGPTDTQYF. The CDR3 coding sequence is TGCGCCAGCAGCTTGGGAGCAGGCCCCACAGATACGCAGTATTTT. The complete variable domain, with remaining parts taken from reference TRBV5-1 and TRBJ2-3, reads KAGVTQTPRYLIKTRGQQVTLSCSPISGHRSVSWYQQTPGQGLQFLFEYFSETQRNKGNFPGRFSGRQFSNSRSEMNVSTLELGDSALYLCASSLGAGPTDTQYFGPGTRLTVL.

This clone is a singleton in its sample. The chain combines TRBV5-8 with TRBJ2-5, with D tentatively TRBD1 or TRBD2 (5 bases each). The CDR3 is 13 amino acids. Deletions cut 4 bases from V and 4 bases from J, with 11 bases between. The germline V gene encodes CDR1 SGHTS and CDR2 YDEGEE. The CDR3 region is CASSGGTRETQYF. Written as DNA, the CDR3 is TGTGCCAGCAGCGGTGGGACCCGAGAGACCCAGTACTTC.

The chain couples TRBV3-1 (or the pseudogene TRBV3-2) to TRBJ1-2; no clear D gene. CDR3 size: 14 residues. Germline-derived CDR1 and CDR2 are LGHDT and YNNKEL (reference sequence). Trimming left V 4 bases short and J 5 bases short, with 14 bases between. The CDR3 protein is CASSPGGQRYGYTF. The CDR3 DNA reads TGTGCCAGCAGCCCCGGAGGGCAGAGATATGGCTACACCTTC.

The chain combines TRBV19 with TRBJ2-2; D may be TRBD2 (6 bases). Germline CDR1 and CDR2: LNHDA and SQIVND (reference sequence). V was trimmed by 3 bases and J by 5 bases, leaving 10 bases between them. The CDR3 runs to 14 residues. The chain's CDR3 is CASSMELATGELFF. CDR3 bases: TGTGCCAGTAGTATGGAACTAGCAACCGGGGAGCTGTTTTTT.

The chain carries TRBV28 and TRBJ1-6; maybe TRBD1 (5 bases). Germline CDR1 reads MDHEN; CDR2 reads SYDVKM. V lost 7 bases, J lost 11 bases, and 18 bases lay in between. The CDR3 loop spans 14 amino acids. The CDR3 loop is CASKTGTEAAPLHF. CDR3 DNA sequence: TGTGCCAGCAAAACCGGGACCGAGGCGGCACCCCTCCACTTT.

The chain is built from TRBV5-1 and TRBJ2-7; TRBD1 is a possible D gene (6 bases). Trimming left V 4 bases short and J 4 bases short, with 21 bases between. The V gene's germline CDR1 is SGHRS and CDR2 YFSETQ. CDR3 length equals 16 residues. CDR3 sequence: CASSHRDTLQSYEQYF. CDR3 sequence (DNA): TGCGCCAGCAGCCATCGGGACACCCTCCAGTCTTACGAGCAGTACTTC.

This chain links TRBV6-5 with TRBJ2-2; weak D call: TRBD1 (5 bases). V lost 6 bases and J 5 bases, leaving 16 bases between the germline ends. The CDR3 covers 15 residues. Germline V gene lookup returns CDR1 MNHEY and CDR2 SVGAGI. CDR3 loop: CASRWTQGETGELFF. The CDR3 nucleotides are TGTGCCAGCAGATGGACCCAAGGGGAAACCGGGGAGCTGTTTTTT.

V and J are TRBV28 and TRBJ2-5, with 7 bases fitting TRBD1. After removal of 4 bases from V and 7 bases from J, the junction contained 12 bases not matched to a gene. The CDR3 extends over 15 amino acids. Germline values: CDR1 MDHEN, CDR2 SYDVKM. The CDR3 region has the DNA TGTGCCAGCAGTTCGCAACGGACAGGTACTTGGACCCAGTACTTC. Its translation: CASSSQRTGTWTQYF.

Only one count was recorded for this clone. The chain carries TRBV12-3 or TRBV12-4 and TRBJ2-1, with D perhaps matching TRBD1 (6 bases). V gave up 5 bases and J gave up 3 bases, with 8 bases separating them. The CDR3 contains 13 residues. The CDR3 loop is CASSQGNYNEQFF. The CDR3 coding sequence is TGTGCCAGCAGTCAGGGGAACTACAATGAGCAGTTCTTC.

The J gene is TRBJ2-1, the V gene TRBV7-9; TRBD2 aligns across 7 bases. This CDR3 contains 14 residues. Germline assignment: CDR1 SEHNR and CDR2 FQNEAQ (reference sequence). V was clipped by 6 bases and J by 9 bases; unmatched bases: 11. CDR3 in amino acids: CASRYYPSGIEQFF. Written as DNA, the CDR3 is TGTGCCAGCAGATATTACCCTAGCGGTATTGAGCAGTTCTTC.